This TCR beta chain originates from a study of blood T cell repertoires in COVID-19. The overall study: T cells, B-cell-depleted T cells, or PBMCs provided the cDNA or gDNA that served as material.

The table came from immunoSEQ multiplex PCR; TCRdb's copy has only in-frame clones and leaves some out. This table holds about 90,000 clones, over 75% found once. CDR1 and CDR2 from the germline V gene are DFQATT and SNEGSKA (reference sequence). This CDR3 is built from 11 residues. V gave up 5 bases and J gave up 5 bases, with 9 bases separating them. Sample: peripheral blood. The rearrangement uses TRBV20-1 and TRBJ1-1; tentatively, D is TRBD1 (5 bases). This clonotype was obtained from a man aged 65 to 79 with acute or convalescent COVID-19. The CDR3 nucleotides are TGCAGTGCTTCGGGGGGGACTGAAGCTTTCTTT. It codes for CSASGGTEAFF.